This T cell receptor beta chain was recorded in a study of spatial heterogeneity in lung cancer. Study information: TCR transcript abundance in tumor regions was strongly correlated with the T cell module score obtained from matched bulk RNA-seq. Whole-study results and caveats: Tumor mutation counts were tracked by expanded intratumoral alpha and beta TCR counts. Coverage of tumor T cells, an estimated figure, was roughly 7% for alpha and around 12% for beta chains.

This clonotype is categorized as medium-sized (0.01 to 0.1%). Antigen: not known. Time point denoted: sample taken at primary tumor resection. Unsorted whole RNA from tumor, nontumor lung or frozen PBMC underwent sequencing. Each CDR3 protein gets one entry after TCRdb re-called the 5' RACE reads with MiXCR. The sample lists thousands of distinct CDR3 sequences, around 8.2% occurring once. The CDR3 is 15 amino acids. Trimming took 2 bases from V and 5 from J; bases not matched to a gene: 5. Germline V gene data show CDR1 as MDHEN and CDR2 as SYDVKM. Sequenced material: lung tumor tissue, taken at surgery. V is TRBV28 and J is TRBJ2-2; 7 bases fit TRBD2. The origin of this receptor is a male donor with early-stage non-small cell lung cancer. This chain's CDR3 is CASSLRRGGTGELFF. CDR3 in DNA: TGTGCCAGCAGTTTAAGGAGGGGAGGGACCGGGGAGCTGTTTTTT. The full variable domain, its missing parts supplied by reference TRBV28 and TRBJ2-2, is DVKVTQSSRYLVKRTGEKVFLECVQDMDHENMFWYRQDPGLGLRLIYFSYDVKMKEKGDIPEGYSVSREKKERFSLILESASTNQTSMYLCASSLRRGGTGELFFGEGSRLTVL.